This TCR beta chain derives from a study of OX40 agonist ivuxolimab in advanced cancers. Study details: Partial responses occurred in three patients (one hepatocellular carcinoma, two cutaneous melanoma). Broader study findings: In the expanded peripheral T cells, antigen specificity was never determined.

Clones were sequenced by immunoSEQ multiplex PCR, and TCRdb holds only the in-frame ones, with some missing. The table shows 75,000 to 100,000 clones, with about four fifths occurring only once. About this clone itself: Its antigen is not identified. At one end, the junction sequence differs from germline, possibly due to a read error.

The CDR3 is made up of 12 amino acids. The germline V gene encodes CDR1 LGHNT and CDR2 FRNRAP. This rearrangement joins TRBV12-5 to TRBJ2-1, with D possibly matching TRBD1 (6 bases). The sample was CD4+ or CD8+ T cells sorted from blood, taken in a trial of the OX40 agonist ivuxolimab. This TCR was sampled from an adult with an advanced solid tumor such as melanoma, head and neck, liver or kidney cancer. The CDR3 region has the DNA TGTGCTAGTGACCTCCTTGGGGGCGAAAAGGTCTTC. It codes for CASDLLGGEKVF.